This T cell receptor beta chain was identified during a study of post-analysis software for immune sequencing data. Overall study results and limits: The five TRBV segments detected at higher frequency in patients than in controls included TRBV5-6, TRBV5-1 and TRBV20-1.

In regard to this clonotype: What it binds is not known.

TCR beta cDNA libraries had unique molecular identifiers. TCRdb re-called the PCR reads with MiXCR, one entry per CDR3 protein. The sample records 750,000 to 950,000 distinct CDR3 sequences, 53% being singletons. Trimming removed 6 bases from V and 2 bases from J; junction bases left unmatched: 6. CDR1 SGHRS and CDR2 YFSETQ come from the germline V gene. The CDR3 consists of 14 residues. The sample consisted of blood. The sequence derives from a girl under 18 with multiple sclerosis. The chain recombines TRBV5-1 with TRBJ1-2, with 8 bases lining up with TRBD1. The CDR3 loop reads CASTARTGNYGYTF. CDR3 coding DNA: TGCGCCAGCACTGCCCGGACAGGGAACTATGGCTACACCTTC.